This T cell receptor beta chain comes out of a study of T-cell memory formation after mild COVID-19 (dated by TCRdb to about 2021). Study-level background: TCR sequence clusters from the two donors were largely donor specific. In a couple of donors, T-cell clones that expanded and contracted after mild COVID-19 were followed by sequencing TCRalpha and TCRbeta repertoires longitudinally. Two young, previously healthy adult volunteers, one female and one male, were included in the cohort.

Ficoll-Paque density gradient centrifugation was used to isolate PBMCs. V and J lose 7 bases and 0 bases, and a span of 9 bases separates them. The germline V gene encodes CDR1 SGHTA and CDR2 FQGNSA. Reading from cysteine to phenylalanine, the CDR3 counts 13 amino acids. Solely the CDR3 DNA is kept, with 39 bases framed from the first base. Comment on this clonotype: The clone's antigen remains unknown. No much larger clonotype is one base removed from it; base qualities were not supplied.

Sequencing instrument: Illumina NovaSeq 6000. Using 5'RACE with constant-segment primers, TCRalpha and TCRbeta cDNA libraries were constructed, with sample barcodes and unique molecular identifiers added in the process. Trizol reagent was used to extract RNA from every sample. Libraries were amplified in two PCR steps, with a second sample barcode and Illumina TruSeq adapters added in the second step. Sequencing of libraries was performed on an Illumina NovaSeq with 2 x 150 bp paired-end reads. Under the source paper's analysis protocol: Reads were demultiplexed and collapsed into UMI-guided consensus sequences with migec v1.2.7. Using mixcr v2.1.11, UMI consensuses were aligned to TRA and TRB V and J templates and then assembled into clonotypes. A clonotype was counted as expanded or contracted only if both edgeR and NoisET called the change significant, with noise models trained on biological replicates. edgeR calls used a false discovery rate-adjusted p below 0.01 and a log2 fold-change threshold of 1. As an exploratory analysis of dynamics, max-normalized trajectories of the 1000 most abundant clonotypes were examined by PCA with hierarchical clustering. Separately sequenced CD4+ and CD8+ repertoires were used to assign a CD4 or CD8 phenotype to each responding clone. TCRdb redid the processing of the public reads, applying fastp at Q25 and MiXCR, and retained in-frame beta chains. A single entry per CDR3 protein holds the most common genes and DNA from its merged rows. Here the V and J calls rest on TCRdb's processing, not on the authors' analysis. The sample has about 140,000 distinct CDR3 sequences on record, 14% of them singletons. Roughly an eighth of the sample lies in the top ten.

Here is what the overall study found, with its caveats: From day 15 to 85, contracting clones showed balanced CD4/CD8 phenotypes, whereas a second wave of clones that expanded from day 15 to 37 leaned towards CD4+. Only two mild cases were covered in the study, and larger cohorts including severe cases with pre-infection samples were considered necessary. Some responding clones were detected in pre-infection memory, suggesting pre-existing cross-reactive memory T cells joined the SARS-CoV-2 response. The second-wave clones that peaked on day 37 were not confirmed to be SARS-CoV-2 specific. Contracting CD4+ clones appeared mostly in the CM and EM memory subsets, whereas CD8+ clones were enriched in EMRA.

The receptor chain draws on TRBV7-2 and TRBJ2-5, with a tentative D gene TRBD2 over 6 matching bases. This clonotype was sampled from an adult woman who had mild COVID-19 (a few samples of this study predate the infection). The sample titles of this study are shuffled in the database, so cell type and time point are left out; the donor was told from shared clones. Sequencing was performed on PBMCs or a T cell subset sorted from them (not recorded which). The CDR3 reads CASKRGYQETQYF. The nucleotide sequence reads as follows: TGTGCCAGCAAACGGGGGTACCAAGAGACCCAGTACTTC.